This is a list of T cell receptor beta chains from one sample in a study of blood T cell repertoires in COVID-19. Measured with immunoSEQ multiplex PCR; TCRdb has only the in-frame clones, and not every one. The data show 100,000 to 150,000 clones, with 65% to 85% seen just once and 17% held by the top ten. Sequenced: peripheral blood. The origin of the receptors is a man under 40 with COVID-19, enrolled during active disease. Both conserved end residues are part of each CDR3. Each record gives: J gene, V gene, clone size, D gene, CDR3 protein, CDR3 DNA. A D gene is named only where the DNA matches it firmly. Clone sizes are given selectively: once, few, many, or a class where the clone is expanded.

>TRBJ2-1|TRBV6-2/TRBV6-3|NA|TRBD1
CASSFGTGEYNEQFF
TGTGCCAGCAGTTTCGGGACAGGGGAGTACAATGAGCAGTTCTTC
>TRBJ2-5|TRBV30|NA|TRBD1
CAWSVPNPRSDRGQTQYF
TGTGCCTGGAGTGTACCCAACCCTCGGTCGGACAGGGGACAGACCCAGTACTTC
>TRBJ1-1|TRBV9|many|TRBD1
CASSTEGARNTEAFF
TGTGCCAGCAGCACGGAGGGGGCGCGGAACACTGAAGCTTTCTTT
>TRBJ1-5|TRBV19|NA|TRBD1
CASNLGGQGGQPQHF
TGTGCCAGTAATTTGGGGGGACAGGGTGGTCAGCCCCAGCATTTT
>TRBJ1-1|TRBV11-1|NA|TRBD1
CASSLTDRGQGEAFF
TGTGCCAGCAGCTTAACCGACAGGGGGCAGGGTGAAGCTTTCTTT
>TRBJ1-5|TRBV7-2|once|NA
CASSSTTGNQPQHF
TGTGCCAGCAGCTCTACCACAGGCAATCAGCCCCAGCATTTT
>TRBJ1-2|TRBV6-5|NA|NA
CASSPTVANYGYTF
TGTGCCAGCAGCCCGACAGTAGCTAACTATGGCTACACCTTC
>TRBJ1-4|TRBV24-1|NA|NA
CATSDARAVGDEKLFF
TGTGCCACCAGTGACGCCAGGGCGGTTGGGGATGAAAAACTGTTTTTT
>TRBJ1-1|TRBV28|once|NA
CASSLFGGWRGEAFF
TGTGCCAGCAGTTTATTCGGGGGGTGGCGAGGGGAAGCTTTCTTT
>TRBJ2-1|TRBV7-2|NA|NA
CASNFMTGSYNEQFF
TGTGCCAGCAACTTCATGACAGGATCCTACAATGAGCAGTTCTTC
>TRBJ2-7|TRBV30|NA|TRBD1
CAWNTGTGSYEQYF
TGTGCCTGGAATACCGGGACAGGTTCCTACGAGCAGTACTTC
>TRBJ2-7|TRBV27|NA|NA
CASSFGGAEREQYF
TGTGCCAGCAGTTTCGGCGGGGCGGAACGCGAGCAGTACTTC
>TRBJ1-1|TRBV6-5|NA|NA
CASTQTVNTEAFF
TGTGCCAGCACCCAGACAGTGAACACTGAAGCTTTCTTT
>TRBJ2-7|TRBV29-1|NA|NA
CSVAPWRVPYEQYF
TGCAGCGTTGCCCCCTGGCGGGTTCCCTACGAGCAGTACTTC
>TRBJ1-5|TRBV11-2|many|NA
CASSRTGGQPQHF
TGTGCCAGCAGTAGGACCGGGGGTCAGCCCCAGCATTTT
>TRBJ1-4|TRBV20-1|few|TRBD1
CSASEQGLDEKLFF
TGCAGTGCTAGTGAACAGGGGTTAGATGAAAAACTGTTTTTT
>TRBJ2-3|TRBV24-1|NA|NA
CATRPGLASTDTQYF
TGTGCCACGAGACCAGGGCTCGCTAGCACAGATACGCAGTATTTT
>TRBJ2-1|TRBV11-3|NA|TRBD2
CASSPGQGLAGGPPGEQFF
TGTGCCAGCAGCCCTGGACAGGGACTAGCGGGGGGCCCGCCAGGTGAGCAGTTCTTC
>TRBJ1-4|TRBV10-3|NA|TRBD1
CAISADRAGNEKLFF
TGTGCCATCAGTGCGGACAGGGCGGGTAATGAAAAACTGTTTTTT
>TRBJ1-6|TRBV11-2|NA|NA
CASSLVRTDNSPLHF
TGTGCCAGCAGCTTAGTACGGACTGATAATTCACCCCTCCACTTT
>TRBJ1-4|TRBV30|NA|NA
CAWSEQNSKLFF
TGTGCCTGGAGTGAACAGAACTCGAAACTGTTTTTT
>TRBJ2-1|TRBV18|NA|TRBD2
CASSPREVAGDEQFF
TGTGCCAGCTCACCACGGGAGGTGGCGGGAGACGAGCAGTTCTTC
>TRBJ1-6|TRBV11-3|NA|TRBD1
CASSLIGTGDSPLHF
TGTGCCAGCAGCTTAATAGGGACAGGGGATTCACCCCTCCACTTT
>TRBJ2-1|TRBV5-5|NA|NA
CASSWGTVYNEQFF
TGTGCCAGCAGCTGGGGGACTGTCTACAATGAGCAGTTCTTC
>TRBJ1-1|TRBV9|NA|TRBD1
CASSTRQGNTEAFF
TGTGCCAGCAGCACCCGACAGGGGAACACTGAAGCTTTCTTT
>TRBJ2-1|TRBV29-1|once|NA
CSVEDSSYNEQFF
TGCAGCGTTGAGGACAGCTCCTACAATGAGCAGTTCTTC
>TRBJ1-5|TRBV5-6|few|NA
CASSFGGGHQPQHF
TGTGCCAGCAGCTTCGGGGGAGGACATCAGCCCCAGCATTTT
>TRBJ2-5|TRBV5-1|NA|NA
CASSLAIGGQRTQYF
TGCGCCAGCAGCTTGGCAATTGGAGGACAGCGGACCCAGTACTTC
>TRBJ2-5|TRBV30|NA|NA
CAWRGGRETQYF
TGTGCCTGGAGGGGGGGGCGTGAGACCCAGTACTTC
>TRBJ1-2|TRBV4-1|NA|TRBD1
CASSRPGQGSGYTF
TGCGCCAGCAGCCGCCCCGGACAGGGAAGTGGCTACACCTTC
>TRBJ2-5|TRBV10-2|NA|TRBD2
CATYSGLGTYQETQYF
TGCGCCACCTACTCGGGACTAGGAACGTACCAAGAGACCCAGTACTTC
>TRBJ1-5|TRBV11-2|NA|NA
CASSQGGSNQPQHF
TGTGCCAGCAGCCAAGGGGGTAGCAATCAGCCCCAGCATTTT
>TRBJ2-3|TRBV4-3|few|TRBD1
CASSQERTGGTDTQYF
TGCGCCAGCAGCCAAGAAAGGACAGGGGGCACAGATACGCAGTATTTT
>TRBJ1-6|TRBV27|many|NA
CASSPWASYNSPLHF
TGTGCCAGCAGTCCGTGGGCATCCTATAATTCACCCCTCCACTTT
>TRBJ2-7|TRBV27|NA|NA
CASSPWGHEQYF
TGTGCCAGCAGCCCCTGGGGCCACGAGCAGTACTTC
>TRBJ2-7|TRBV4-1|few|TRBD1
CASSRGGQGQVEQYF
TGCGCCAGCAGCCGAGGGGGACAGGGACAGGTCGAGCAGTACTTC